A selection of T cell receptor beta chains follows, all from one sample in a study of cytotoxic CD8 clonotypes in ibrutinib-treated CLL. Here immunoSEQ multiplex PCR was the method, and the copy in TCRdb shows in-frame clones only, minus some. The sample contains about 57,000 clones, around 60% of which appear only once. The sequenced sample was PBMCs, obtained after 24 months of ibrutinib treatment. The source is a human donor with chronic lymphocytic leukemia. Each CDR3 is given with its conserved first and last residue. A D gene is named only where the DNA matches it firmly. Size is omitted from some rows. Given values are once, few, many or a class for expanded clones.

>once|TRBD2|18|TRBJ2-3|TRBV28
CASSLYGPVAGGGYTQYF
TGTGCCAGCAGTTTATATGGCCCTGTGGCGGGGGGCGGATATACGCAGTATTTT
>-|-|14|TRBJ2-7|TRBV19
CASSGRKGAYEQYF
TGTGCCAGTAGTGGACGGAAAGGGGCCTACGAGCAGTACTTC
>-|-|13|TRBJ2-7|TRBV7-9
CASSFPRGNEQYF
TGTGCCAGCAGCTTTCCAAGAGGGAACGAGCAGTACTTC
>-|-|12|TRBJ2-1|TRBV7-9
CASGQDYNEQFF
TGTGCCTCAGGGCAAGATTACAATGAGCAGTTCTTC
>-|TRBD2|14|TRBJ2-1|TRBV27
CASSSGGPGNEQFF
TGTGCCAGCAGTTCGGGGGGGCCGGGGAATGAGCAGTTCTTC
>few|-|15|TRBJ1-5|TRBV19
CASSINQGGNQPQHF
TGTGCCAGTAGTATAAATCAAGGGGGCAATCAGCCCCAGCATTTT
>-|TRBD1|15|TRBJ1-3|TRBV6-5
CASSAQGGSGNTIYF
TGTGCCAGCAGTGCCCAGGGGGGATCTGGAAACACCATATATTTT
>-|TRBD1|14|TRBJ1-1|TRBV6-1
CASSSGQSNTEAFF
TGTGCCAGCAGTTCGGGACAGAGTAACACTGAAGCTTTCTTT
>few|TRBD1|15|TRBJ1-4|TRBV9
CASSARPGGSEKLFF
TGTGCCAGCAGCGCCCGGCCAGGGGGCAGTGAAAAACTGTTTTTT
>-|-|13|TRBJ1-2|TRBV28
CASSPIRDYGYTF
TGTGCCAGCAGTCCGATACGGGACTATGGCTACACCTTC
>few|-|14|TRBJ2-1|TRBV6-5
CASSDRTAWDEQFF
TGTGCCAGCAGTGATCGGACAGCTTGGGATGAGCAGTTCTTC
>-|TRBD1|14|TRBJ1-5|TRBV6-5
CASKRQGGNQPQHF
TGTGCCAGCAAGAGACAGGGTGGGAATCAGCCCCAGCATTTT
>-|-|13|TRBJ2-1|TRBV18
CASSPEQHNEQFF
TGTGCCAGCTCACCTGAGCAGCACAATGAGCAGTTCTTC
>few|-|13|TRBJ2-5|TRBV9
CASSVGSRETQYF
TGTGCCAGCAGCGTAGGGAGCCGCGAGACCCAGTACTTC
>-|-|15|TRBJ2-5|TRBV28
CASRKGQPVVVTQYF
TGTGCCAGCAGAAAAGGACAGCCTGTTGTGGTGACCCAGTACTTC